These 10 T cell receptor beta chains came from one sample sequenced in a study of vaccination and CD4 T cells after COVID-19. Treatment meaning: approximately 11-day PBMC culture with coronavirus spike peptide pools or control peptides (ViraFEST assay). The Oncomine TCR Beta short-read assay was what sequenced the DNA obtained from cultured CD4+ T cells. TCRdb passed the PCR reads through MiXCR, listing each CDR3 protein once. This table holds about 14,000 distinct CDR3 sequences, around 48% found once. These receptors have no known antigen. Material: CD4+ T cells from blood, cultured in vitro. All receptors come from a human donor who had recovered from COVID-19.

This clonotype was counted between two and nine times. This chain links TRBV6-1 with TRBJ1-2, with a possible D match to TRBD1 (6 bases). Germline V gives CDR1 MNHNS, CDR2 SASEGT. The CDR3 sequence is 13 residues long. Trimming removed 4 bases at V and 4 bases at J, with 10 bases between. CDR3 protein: CASSGYRVYGYTF. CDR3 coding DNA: TGTGCCAGCAGTGGTTACAGGGTCTATGGCTACACCTTC.

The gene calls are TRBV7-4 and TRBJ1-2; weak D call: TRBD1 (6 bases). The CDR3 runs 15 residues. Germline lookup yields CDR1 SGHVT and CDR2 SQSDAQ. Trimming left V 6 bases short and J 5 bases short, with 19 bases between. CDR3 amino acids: CASSPGGPQGYGYTF. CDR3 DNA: TGTGCCAGCAGTCCCGGGGGGCCCCAGGGATATGGCTACACCTTC.

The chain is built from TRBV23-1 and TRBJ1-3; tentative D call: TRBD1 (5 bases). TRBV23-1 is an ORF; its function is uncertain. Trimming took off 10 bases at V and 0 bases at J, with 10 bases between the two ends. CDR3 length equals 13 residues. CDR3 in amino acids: CATIGTSGNTIYF. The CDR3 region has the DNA TGCGCCACCATCGGGACCTCTGGAAACACCATATATTTT.

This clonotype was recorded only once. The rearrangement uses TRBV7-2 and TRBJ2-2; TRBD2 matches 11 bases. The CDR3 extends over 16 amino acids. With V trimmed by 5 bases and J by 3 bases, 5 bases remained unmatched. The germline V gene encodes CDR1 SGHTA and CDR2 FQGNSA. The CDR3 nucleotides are TGTGCCAGCAGCCTTACTAGCGGGGGCTACACCGGGGAGCTGTTTTTT. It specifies CASSLTSGGYTGELFF.

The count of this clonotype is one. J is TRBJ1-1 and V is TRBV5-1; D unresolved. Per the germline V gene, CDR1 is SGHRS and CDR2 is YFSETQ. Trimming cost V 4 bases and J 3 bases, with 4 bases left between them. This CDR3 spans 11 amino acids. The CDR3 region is CASSMDTEAFF. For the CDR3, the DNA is TGCGCCAGCAGCATGGACACTGAAGCTTTCTTT.

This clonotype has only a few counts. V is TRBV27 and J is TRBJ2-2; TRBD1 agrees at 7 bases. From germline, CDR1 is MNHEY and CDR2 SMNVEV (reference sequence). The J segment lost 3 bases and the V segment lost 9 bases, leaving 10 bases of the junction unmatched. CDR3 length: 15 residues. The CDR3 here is CARRCSGTDTGELFF. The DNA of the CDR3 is TGTGCCAGAAGATGCTCCGGGACAGACACCGGGGAGCTGTTTTTT.

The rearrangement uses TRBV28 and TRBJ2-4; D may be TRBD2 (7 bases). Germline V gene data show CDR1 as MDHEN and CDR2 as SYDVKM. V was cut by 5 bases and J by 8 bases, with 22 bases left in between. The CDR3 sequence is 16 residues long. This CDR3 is CASSPTVGGGLDIQYF. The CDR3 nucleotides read TGTGCCAGCAGTCCAACAGTGGGAGGGGGTTTGGACATTCAGTACTTC.

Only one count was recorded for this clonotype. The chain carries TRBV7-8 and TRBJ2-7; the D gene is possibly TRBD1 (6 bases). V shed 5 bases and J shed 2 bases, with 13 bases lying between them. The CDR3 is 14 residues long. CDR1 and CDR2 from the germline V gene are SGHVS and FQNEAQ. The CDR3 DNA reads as TGTGCCAGCAGCCCCCGAGGGGGAGCCTACGAGCAGTACTTC. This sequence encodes CASSPRGGAYEQYF.

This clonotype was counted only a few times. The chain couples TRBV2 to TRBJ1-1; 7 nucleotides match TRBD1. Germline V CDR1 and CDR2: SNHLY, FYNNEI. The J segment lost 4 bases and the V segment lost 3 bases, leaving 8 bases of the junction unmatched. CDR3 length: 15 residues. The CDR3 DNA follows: TGTGCCAGCAGTGATAAAAACAGGGGCGTCACTGAAGCTTTCTTT. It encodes CASSDKNRGVTEAFF.

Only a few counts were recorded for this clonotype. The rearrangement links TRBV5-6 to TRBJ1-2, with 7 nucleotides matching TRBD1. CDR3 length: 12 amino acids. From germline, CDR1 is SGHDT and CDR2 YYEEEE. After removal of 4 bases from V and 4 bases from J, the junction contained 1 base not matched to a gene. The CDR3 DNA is TGTGCCAGCAGCACAGGGGCCTATGGCTACACCTTC. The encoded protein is CASSTGAYGYTF.